This T cell receptor beta chain was sequenced during a study of cytomegalovirus exposure and HLA in healthy donors. Points from the study as a whole: Productive rates of about 87% or about 30% were seen for most TCR beta V segments in an earlier analysis.

Remarks on this clone: Its cognate antigen is unknown.

60 Vbeta and 13 Jbeta primers were used in PCR. Sequencing was performed with immunoSEQ multiplex PCR; in TCRdb, only in-frame clones are kept and a portion is missing. The data contain 150,000 to 200,000 clones, about four fifths of them singletons. The material sequenced was PBMCs. The TCR sequence derives from a woman in her forties or fifties in good health and CMV-seropositive.

In nucleotides, the CDR3 is TGTGCCAGCAGCGCCGGGACAGGCGGCTACACCTTC. Its protein is CASSAGTGGYTF. This sequence joins TRBV7-9 and TRBJ1-2; 8 positions match TRBD1. The CDR3 has 12 residues. Trimming at V came to 5 bases and at J to 8 bases, leaving 4 bases not matched to a gene. Germline-derived CDR1 and CDR2 are SEHNR and FQNEAQ (reference sequence). Filled out from reference TRBV7-9 and TRBJ1-2, the complete variable domain reads DTGVSQNPRHKITKRGQNVTFRCDPISEHNRLYWYRQTLGQGPEFLTYFQNEAQLEKSRLLSDRFSAERPKGSFSTLEIQRTEQGDSAMYLCASSAGTGGYTFGSGTRLTVV.